The T cell receptor (beta chain) under discussion was sequenced for a study of graft-versus-host responses after intestinal transplantation. Turning to this clone: Its target is unknown.

Profiled with immunoSEQ multiplex PCR; TCRdb holds only in-frame clones, not every one. The sample includes 85,000 to 95,000 clones, about 93% of them seen just once. CDR1 and CDR2 from the germline V gene are LGHNA and YSLEER. The CDR3 has 15 residues. V lost 4 bases and J lost 0; bases outside the gene matches: 6. The receptor comes from a human donor who received an intestinal transplant. The sample consisted of unstimulated CD8+ T cells sorted from spleen or lymph node cells, taken before intestinal transplant. The chain recombines TRBV4-3 with TRBJ2-7; 7 positions agree with TRBD1. CDR3 residues: CASSPGQAHSYEQYF. For the CDR3, the DNA is TGCGCCAGCAGCCCCGGACAGGCACACTCCTACGAGCAGTACTTC.